This paragraph reports one T cell receptor beta chain. The sample belongs to a study of CD8 T cells in Susac syndrome. Per the germline V gene, CDR1 is MNHEY and CDR2 is SMNVEV (reference sequence). V gave up 6 bases and J gave up 3 bases, with 12 bases separating them. This CDR3 comprises 13 residues. An amount of RNA that ranged from roughly 0.45 to 1 ug was reverse transcribed with random hexamers. MiXCR was run by TCRdb on the immunoSEQ multiplex PCR reads, yielding one entry per CDR3 protein. The table records 400,000 or so distinct CDR3 sequences, around 85% of them present only once. Sequencing used CD8+ T cells from PBMCs. The chain recombines TRBV27 with TRBJ2-7; D may match TRBD1 or TRBD2 (5 bases each). The receptor's source is a human donor with multiple sclerosis. CDR3 in amino acids: CASSEGRFYEQYF. The CDR3 DNA reads as TGTGCCAGCAGCGAGGGGAGATTCTACGAGCAGTACTTC.